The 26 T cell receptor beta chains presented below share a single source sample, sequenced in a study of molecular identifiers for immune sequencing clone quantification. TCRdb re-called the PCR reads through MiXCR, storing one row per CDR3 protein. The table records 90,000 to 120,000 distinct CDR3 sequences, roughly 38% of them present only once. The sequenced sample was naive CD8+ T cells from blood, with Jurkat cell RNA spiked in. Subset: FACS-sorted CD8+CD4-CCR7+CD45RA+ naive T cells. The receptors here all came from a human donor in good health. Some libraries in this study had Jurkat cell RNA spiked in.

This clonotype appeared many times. DNA of the CDR3: TGTGCCAGCAGCTTAGCGGGGAAGGAGCAGTACTTC. Amino acid sequence: CASSLAGKEQYF. The V gene is TRBV7-6, the J gene TRBJ2-7, with D uncertain. The CDR3 length is 12 residues. Germline-derived CDR1 and CDR2 are SGHVS and FNYEAQ. V lost 0 bases and J lost 7, with 7 bases in between.

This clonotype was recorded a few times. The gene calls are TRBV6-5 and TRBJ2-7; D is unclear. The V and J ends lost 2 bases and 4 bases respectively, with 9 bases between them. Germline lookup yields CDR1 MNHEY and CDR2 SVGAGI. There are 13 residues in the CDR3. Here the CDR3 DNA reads TGTGCCAGCAGTTACGGGCGAGGTTACGAGCAGTACTTC. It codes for CASSYGRGYEQYF.

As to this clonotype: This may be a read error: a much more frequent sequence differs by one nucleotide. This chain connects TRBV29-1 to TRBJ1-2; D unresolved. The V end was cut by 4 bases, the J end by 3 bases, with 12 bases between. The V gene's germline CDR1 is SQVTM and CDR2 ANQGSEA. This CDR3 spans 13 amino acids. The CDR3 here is CSVVPGPDYGYTF. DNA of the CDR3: TGCAGCGTTGTACCCGGGCCCGACTATGGCTACACCTTC.

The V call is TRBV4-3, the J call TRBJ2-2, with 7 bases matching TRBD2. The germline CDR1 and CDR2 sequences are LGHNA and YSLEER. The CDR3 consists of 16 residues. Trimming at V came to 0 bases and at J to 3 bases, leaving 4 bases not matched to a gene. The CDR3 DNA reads TGCGCCAGCAGCCAAGAATCCGGGAGGTACACCGGGGAGCTGTTTTTT. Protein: CASSQESGRYTGELFF.

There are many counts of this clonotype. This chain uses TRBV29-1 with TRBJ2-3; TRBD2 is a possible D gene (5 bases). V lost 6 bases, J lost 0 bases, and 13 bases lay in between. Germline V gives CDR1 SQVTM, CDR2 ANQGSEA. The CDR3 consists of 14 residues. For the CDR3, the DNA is TGCAGCGTGACAACTAGTACTAGCACAGATACGCAGTATTTT. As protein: CSVTTSTSTDTQYF.

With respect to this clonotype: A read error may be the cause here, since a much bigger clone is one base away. The CDR3 DNA follows: TGTGCCAGCAGTTACGGCGCGCCAGGTACGCAGTATTTT. Protein sequence: CASSYGAPGTQYF. The chain is built from TRBV6-2 or TRBV6-3 and TRBJ2-3; D gene ambiguous. Germline CDR1 reads MNHEY; CDR2 reads SVGEGT. The CDR3 sequence is 13 residues long. V was pared by 2 bases and J by 8 bases, with 11 bases between.

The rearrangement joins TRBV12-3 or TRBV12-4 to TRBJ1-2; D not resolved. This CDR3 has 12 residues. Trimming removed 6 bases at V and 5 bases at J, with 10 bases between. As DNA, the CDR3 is TGTGCCAGCAGGGCAGTGGGATATGGCTACACCTTC. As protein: CASRAVGYGYTF.

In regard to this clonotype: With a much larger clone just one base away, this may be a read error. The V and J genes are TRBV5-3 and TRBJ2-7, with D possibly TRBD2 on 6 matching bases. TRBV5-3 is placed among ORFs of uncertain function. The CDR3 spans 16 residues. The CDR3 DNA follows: TGTGCCAGCAGCGTGTCCGGGACTCGTATTACCTACGAGCAGCACTTC. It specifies CASSVSGTRITYEQHF.

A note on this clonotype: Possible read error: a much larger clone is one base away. The CDR3 coding sequence is TGTGACAGCAGTATCCGGAGGAGGCAGTTCTTC. It codes for CDSSIRRRQFF. This chain uses TRBV6-2 or TRBV6-3 with TRBJ2-1, with D possibly matching TRBD2 (5 bases). Germline-derived CDR1 and CDR2 are MNHEY and SVGEGT. The CDR3 runs 11 residues.

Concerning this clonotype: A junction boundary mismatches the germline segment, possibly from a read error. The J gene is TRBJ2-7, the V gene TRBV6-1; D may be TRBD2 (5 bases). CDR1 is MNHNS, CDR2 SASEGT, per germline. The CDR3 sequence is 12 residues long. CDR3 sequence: CAIRGPGYERYF. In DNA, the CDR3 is TGTGCCATCAGAGGGCCTGGATACGAGCGGTACTTC.

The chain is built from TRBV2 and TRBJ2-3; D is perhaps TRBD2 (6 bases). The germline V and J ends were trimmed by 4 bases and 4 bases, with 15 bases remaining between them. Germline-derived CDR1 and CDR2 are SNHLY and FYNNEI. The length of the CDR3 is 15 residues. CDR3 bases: TGTGCCAGCAGTGCCGGGGCTAGCGTGGCAGATACGCAGTATTTT. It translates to CASSAGASVADTQYF. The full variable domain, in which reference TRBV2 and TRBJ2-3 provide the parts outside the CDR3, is EPEVTQTPSHQVTQMGQEVILRCVPISNHLYFYWYRQILGQKVEFLVSFYNNEISEKSEIFDDQFSVERPDGSNFTLKIRSTKLEDSAMYFCASSAGASVADTQYFGPGTRLTVL.

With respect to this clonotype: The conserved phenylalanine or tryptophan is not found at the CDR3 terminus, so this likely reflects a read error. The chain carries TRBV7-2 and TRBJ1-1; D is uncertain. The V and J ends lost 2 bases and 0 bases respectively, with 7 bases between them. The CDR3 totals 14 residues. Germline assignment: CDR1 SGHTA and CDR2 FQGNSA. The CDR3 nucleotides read TGTGCCAGCAGCTTACGGACTATGAACACTGAAGCTTTCCTT. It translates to CASSLRTMNTEAFL.

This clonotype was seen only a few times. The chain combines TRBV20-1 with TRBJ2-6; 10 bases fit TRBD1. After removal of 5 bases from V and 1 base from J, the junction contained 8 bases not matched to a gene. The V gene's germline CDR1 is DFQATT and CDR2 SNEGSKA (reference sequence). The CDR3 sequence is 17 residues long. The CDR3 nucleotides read TGCAGTGCTCCCGGGACAGGGGCTTCATCTGGGGCCAACGTCCTGACTTTC. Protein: CSAPGTGASSGANVLTF.

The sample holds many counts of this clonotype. CDR3 loop: CASSPTYGTEAFF. The CDR3 nucleotides read TGCGCCAGCAGCCCCACCTATGGCACTGAAGCTTTCTTT. The chain recombines TRBV5-1 with TRBJ1-1; D gene uncertain. Trimming shortened V by 4 bases and J by 4 bases, and 11 bases separated the two germline ends. The CDR3 extends over 13 amino acids. Per the germline V gene, CDR1 is SGHRS and CDR2 is YFSETQ.

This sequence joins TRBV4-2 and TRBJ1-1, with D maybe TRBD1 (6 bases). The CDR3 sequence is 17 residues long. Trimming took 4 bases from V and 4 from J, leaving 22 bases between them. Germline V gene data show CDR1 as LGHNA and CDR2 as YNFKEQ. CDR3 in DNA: TGTGCCAGCAGCCTAGATCCTTACAGGGTAGATAGCACTGAAGCTTTCTTT. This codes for CASSLDPYRVDSTEAFF.

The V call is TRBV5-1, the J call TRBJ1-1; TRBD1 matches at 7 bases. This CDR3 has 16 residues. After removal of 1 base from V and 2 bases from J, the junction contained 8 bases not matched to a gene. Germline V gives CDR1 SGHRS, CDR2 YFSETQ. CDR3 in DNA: TGCGCCAGCAGCTTGATCCCGACAGGGACAAACACTGAAGCTTTCTTT. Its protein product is CASSLIPTGTNTEAFF.

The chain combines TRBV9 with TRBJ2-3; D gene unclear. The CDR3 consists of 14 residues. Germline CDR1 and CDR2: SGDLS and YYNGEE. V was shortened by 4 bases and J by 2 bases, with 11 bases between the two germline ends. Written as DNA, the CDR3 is TGTGCCAGCAGCATTTCGACCGCCACAGATACGCAGTATTTT. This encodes CASSISTATDTQYF.

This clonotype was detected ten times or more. The CDR3 DNA follows: TGTGCCAGCAGTTATACAGGCCTGAACACTGAAGCTTTCTTT. It codes for CASSYTGLNTEAFF. The chain uses TRBV6-5 and TRBJ1-1; a possible D gene is TRBD1 (5 bases). Trimming cost V 3 bases and J 0 bases, with 8 bases left between them. Germline V gene lookup returns CDR1 MNHEY and CDR2 SVGAGI. This CDR3 has 14 amino acids.

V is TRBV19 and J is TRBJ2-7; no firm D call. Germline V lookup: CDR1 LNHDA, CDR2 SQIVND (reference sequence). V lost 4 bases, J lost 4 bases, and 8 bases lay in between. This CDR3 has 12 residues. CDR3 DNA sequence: TGTGCCAGTAGTAGTGGGCGTTACGAGCAGTACTTC. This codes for CASSSGRYEQYF.

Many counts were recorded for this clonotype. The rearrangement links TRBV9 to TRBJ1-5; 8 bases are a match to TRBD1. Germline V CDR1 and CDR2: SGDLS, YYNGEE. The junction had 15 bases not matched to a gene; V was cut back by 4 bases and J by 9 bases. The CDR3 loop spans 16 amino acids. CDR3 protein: CASSSTGEPPQWPQHF. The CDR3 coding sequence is TGTGCCAGCAGCTCGACAGGGGAGCCCCCGCAATGGCCCCAGCATTTT. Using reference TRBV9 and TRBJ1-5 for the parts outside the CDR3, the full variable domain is DSGVTQTPKHLITATGQRVTLRCSPRSGDLSVYWYQQSLDQGLQFLIQYYNGEERAKGNILERFSAQQFPDLHSELNLSSLELGDSALYFCASSSTGEPPQWPQHFGDGTRLSIL.

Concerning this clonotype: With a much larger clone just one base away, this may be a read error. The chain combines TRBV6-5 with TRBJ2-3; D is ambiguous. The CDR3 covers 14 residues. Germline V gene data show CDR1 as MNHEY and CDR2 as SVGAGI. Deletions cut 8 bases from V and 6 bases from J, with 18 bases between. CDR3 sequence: CASGPDPIPDTQYF. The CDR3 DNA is TGTGCCAGCGGTCCCGACCCCATTCCGGATACGCAGTATTTT.

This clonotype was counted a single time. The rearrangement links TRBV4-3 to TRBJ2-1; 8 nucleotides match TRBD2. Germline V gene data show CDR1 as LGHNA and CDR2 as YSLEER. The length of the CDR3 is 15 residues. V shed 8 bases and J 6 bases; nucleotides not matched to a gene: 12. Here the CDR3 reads CASGRSGRSGNEQFF. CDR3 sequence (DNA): TGCGCCAGCGGCCGAAGCGGGAGAAGCGGCAATGAGCAGTTCTTC.

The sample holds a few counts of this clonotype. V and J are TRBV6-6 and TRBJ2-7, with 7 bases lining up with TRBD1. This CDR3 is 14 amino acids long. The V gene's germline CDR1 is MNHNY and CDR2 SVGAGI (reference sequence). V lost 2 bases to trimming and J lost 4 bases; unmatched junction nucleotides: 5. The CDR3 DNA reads TGTGCCAGCAGTTACATAAGACAGGGATACGAGCAGTACTTC. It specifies CASSYIRQGYEQYF.

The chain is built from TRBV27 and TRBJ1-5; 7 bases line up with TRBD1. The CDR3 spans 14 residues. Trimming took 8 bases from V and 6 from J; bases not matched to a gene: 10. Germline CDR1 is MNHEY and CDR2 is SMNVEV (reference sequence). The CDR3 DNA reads TGTGCCAGCGCATCCGGACAGGCGGCTCAGCCCCAGCATTTT. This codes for CASASGQAAQPQHF.

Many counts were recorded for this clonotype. CDR3 DNA sequence: TGTGCCAGCAGCCCCGGGACAGGTCCCTACGAGCAGTACTTC. Translation: CASSPGTGPYEQYF. The chain links TRBV7-9 to TRBJ2-7, with TRBD1 matching over 8 bases. CDR1 and CDR2 (germline): SEHNR, FQNEAQ (reference sequence). This CDR3 spans 14 amino acids. Trimming at V came to 5 bases and at J to 2 bases, leaving 5 bases not matched to a gene.

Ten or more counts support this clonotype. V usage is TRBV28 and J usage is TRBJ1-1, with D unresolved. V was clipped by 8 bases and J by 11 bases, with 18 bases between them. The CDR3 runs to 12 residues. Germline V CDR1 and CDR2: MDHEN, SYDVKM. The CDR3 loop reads CASLKERSYAFF. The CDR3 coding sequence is TGTGCCAGCCTAAAGGAACGCTCTTACGCTTTCTTT.